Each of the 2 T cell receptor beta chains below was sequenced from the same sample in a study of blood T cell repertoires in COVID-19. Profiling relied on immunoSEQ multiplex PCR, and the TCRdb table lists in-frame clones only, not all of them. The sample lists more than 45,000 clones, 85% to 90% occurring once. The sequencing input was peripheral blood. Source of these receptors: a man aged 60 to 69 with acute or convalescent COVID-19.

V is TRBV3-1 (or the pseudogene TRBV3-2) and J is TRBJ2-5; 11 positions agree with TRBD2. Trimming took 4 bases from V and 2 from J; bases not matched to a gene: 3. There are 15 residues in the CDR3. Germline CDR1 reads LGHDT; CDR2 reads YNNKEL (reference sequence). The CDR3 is CASSLRTSGQETQYF. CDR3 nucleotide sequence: TGTGCCAGCAGCCTGAGGACTAGCGGGCAAGAGACCCAGTACTTC.

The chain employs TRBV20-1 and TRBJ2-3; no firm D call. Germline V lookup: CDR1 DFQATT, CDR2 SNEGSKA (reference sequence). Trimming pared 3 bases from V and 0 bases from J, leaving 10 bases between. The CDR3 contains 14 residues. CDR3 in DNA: TGCAGTGCTAGTTTGCGTCCTAGCACAGATACGCAGTATTTT. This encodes CSASLRPSTDTQYF.